One T cell receptor beta chain is described in this entry. Its cognate antigen is unknown. The data were taken from a study of cytomegalovirus exposure and HLA in healthy donors. The PCR employed 60 Vbeta primers together with 13 Jbeta primers. Some clones are missing from TCRdb's copy, which holds only in-frame ones; the method was immunoSEQ multiplex PCR. The sample contains 35,000 to 45,000 clones, around 72% of which appear only once. Findings of the study overall: By a later analysis, the bulk of CMV-associated TCR beta chains appeared HLA-restricted.

The receptor was derived from a woman younger than 45 in good health and CMV-seronegative. Material for sequencing was PBMCs.

CDR3 DNA sequence: TGTGCCAGCAGTGAACTCTCTAGCAATCAGCCCCAGCATTTT. Protein product: CASSELSSNQPQHF. The chain joins TRBV6-1 to TRBJ1-5; D call uncertain. CDR1 and CDR2 (germline): MNHNS, SASEGT. The CDR3 spans 14 residues. Between the trimmed V and J ends, which lost 2 bases and 0 bases, there was a span of 5 bases.